Below, one T cell receptor (beta chain) is given with its context. The record originates from a study of blood T cell repertoires in COVID-19. Overall study context: Acute and convalescent COVID-19 samples came from the United States, Italy and Spain. The cDNA or gDNA used as material had been derived from T cells, B-cell-depleted T cells, or PBMCs.

TCRdb's copy holds only in-frame clones and misses some; the assay was immunoSEQ multiplex PCR. The table shows roughly 100,000 clones, with roughly 89% occurring only once. CDR3 length equals 14 residues. V was cut by 1 base and J by 7 bases, with 10 bases left in between. Germline assignment: CDR1 MNHNS and CDR2 SASEGT. V usage is TRBV6-1 and J usage is TRBJ2-2; D call uncertain. Material for sequencing was peripheral blood. This clonotype originated in a human donor in a cohort sampled during active COVID-19. CDR3 loop: CASSEDDIVGELFF. Written as DNA, the CDR3 is TGTGCCAGCAGTGAAGATGACATAGTCGGGGAGCTGTTTTTT.